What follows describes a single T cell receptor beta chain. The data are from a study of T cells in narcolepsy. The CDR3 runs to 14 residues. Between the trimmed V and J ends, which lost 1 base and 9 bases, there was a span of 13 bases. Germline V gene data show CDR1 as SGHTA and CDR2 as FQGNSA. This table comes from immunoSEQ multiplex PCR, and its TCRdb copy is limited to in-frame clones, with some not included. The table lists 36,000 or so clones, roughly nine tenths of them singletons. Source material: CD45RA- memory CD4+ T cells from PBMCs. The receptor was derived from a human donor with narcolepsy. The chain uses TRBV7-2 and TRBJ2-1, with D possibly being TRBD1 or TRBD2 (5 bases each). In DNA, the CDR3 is TGTGCCAGCAGCTTAGGAGGGGTGGTCGGTGAGCAGTTCTTC. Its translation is CASSLGGVVGEQFF.